Each of the 5 T cell receptor beta chains below was sequenced from the same sample in a study of spatial heterogeneity in lung cancer (dated by TCRdb to the late 2010s). In light of the paper, this sample's time point label describes: sample taken at primary tumor resection. TCR sequencing used whole RNA extracted from tumor and nontumor lung tissue, or from cryopreserved PBMC samples, without cell sorting. To prepare the library, 5' RACE was applied. Sequencing was carried out with a NextSeq 500. TCRdb reworked the public reads: Q25 trimming with fastp, MiXCR clone assembly, productive beta chains retained. One record per CDR3 amino acid sequence lists the most common genes and DNA. The sample table holds approximately 12,000 distinct CDR3 sequences, of which roughly 6.2% were seen once. The top ten constitute about a tenth of the sample. Source: normal lung tissue next to the tumor, taken at surgery. All receptors derive from a male donor with early-stage non-small cell lung cancer.

This clonotype was observed many times. The size of this beta chain means little, since it is a stray read in a library made for alpha chains. The V and J genes are TRBV11-3 and TRBJ2-5; D gene ambiguous. The ends were cut back, 0 bases at V and 4 bases at J, with 12 bases in the middle. Germline-derived CDR1 and CDR2 are SGHNT and YENEEA. This CDR3 has 15 amino acids. CDR3 region: CASSLDPTKRETQYF. In DNA, the CDR3 is TGTGCCAGCAGCTTAGACCCAACTAAAAGAGAGACCCAGTACTTC. The whole variable domain, remainder taken from reference TRBV11-3 and TRBJ2-5, is EAGVVQSPRYKIIEKKQPVAFWCNPISGHNTLYWYLQNLGQGPELLIRYENEEAVDDSQLPKDRFSAERLKGVDSTLKIQPAELGDSAVYLCASSLDPTKRETQYFGPGTRLLVL.

This clonotype appeared many times. This beta chain lies outside the target of a library built for alpha chains; its clone size means little. The chain employs TRBV5-4 and TRBJ2-5; the D gene is possibly TRBD2 (6 bases). V was clipped by 4 bases and J by 5 bases, with 15 bases between them. Looked up from germline, CDR1 is SGHNT and CDR2 is YYREEE (reference sequence). The CDR3 covers 14 residues. The CDR3 sequence is CASSLPGRRETQYF. The CDR3 DNA reads as TGTGCCAGCAGCCTCCCGGGGAGGCGGGAGACCCAGTACTTC. Full variable domain (rest looked up from reference TRBV5-4 and TRBJ2-5): ETGVTQSPTHLIKTRGQQVTLRCSSQSGHNTVSWYQQALGQGPQFIFQYYREEENGRGNFPPRFSGLQFPNYSSELNVNALELDDSALYLCASSLPGRRETQYFGPGTRLLVL.

The sample holds many counts of this clonotype. The library was designed around alpha chains, so this beta chain is a stray read whose abundance carries little weight. V usage is TRBV27 and J usage is TRBJ1-1, with D maybe TRBD1 (6 bases). The CDR3 sequence is 13 residues long. Trimming stripped 4 bases from V and 5 bases from J, with 11 bases between. Germline V CDR1 and CDR2: MNHEY, SMNVEV (reference sequence). The CDR3 loop reads CASSSRGWTEAFF. In DNA form, the CDR3 reads TGTGCCAGCAGTTCCAGGGGATGGACTGAAGCTTTCTTT.

This clonotype appeared a few times. Since the library was made to target alpha chains, this beta chain is a stray read and its abundance is not meaningful. The chain combines TRBV3-1 with TRBJ2-3, with 9 positions matching TRBD2. Germline V CDR1 and CDR2: LGHDT, YNNKEL (reference sequence). The V and J ends lost 4 bases and 6 bases, in that order; junction bases with no gene match: 8. The CDR3 extends over 15 amino acids. The CDR3 nucleotides are TGTGCCAGCAGCCCTCAGGGGACTAGCTCCGATACGCAGTATTTT. Translation gives CASSPQGTSSDTQYF.

This clonotype came up many times. The size of this beta chain means little, since it is a stray read in a library made for alpha chains. The chain has TRBV7-2 and TRBJ2-1; 9 bases map to TRBD2. V lost 0 bases, J lost 7 bases, and 7 bases stayed unmatched. The CDR3 runs to 16 residues. Germline V gene lookup returns CDR1 SGHTA and CDR2 FQGNSA. CDR3 loop: CASSLALAGARNEQFF. For the CDR3, the DNA is TGTGCCAGCAGCTTAGCCTTAGCGGGAGCTAGGAATGAGCAGTTCTTC.